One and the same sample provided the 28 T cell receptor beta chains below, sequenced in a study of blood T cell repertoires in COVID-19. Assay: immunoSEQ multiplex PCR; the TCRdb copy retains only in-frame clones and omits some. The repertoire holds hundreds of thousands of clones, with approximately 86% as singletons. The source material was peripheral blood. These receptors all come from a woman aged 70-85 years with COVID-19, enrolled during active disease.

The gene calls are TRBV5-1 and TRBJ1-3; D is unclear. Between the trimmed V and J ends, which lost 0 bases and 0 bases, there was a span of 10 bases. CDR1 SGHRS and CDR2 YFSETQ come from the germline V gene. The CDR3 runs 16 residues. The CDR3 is CASSLDLVYSGNTIYF. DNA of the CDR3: TGCGCCAGCAGCTTGGACCTAGTATACTCTGGAAACACCATATATTTT.

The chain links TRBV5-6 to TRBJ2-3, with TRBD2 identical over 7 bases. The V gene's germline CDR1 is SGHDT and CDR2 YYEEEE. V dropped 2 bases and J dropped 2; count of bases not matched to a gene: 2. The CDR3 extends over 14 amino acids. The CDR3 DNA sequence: TGTGCCAGCAGCTTAAGCGGGGCCACAGATACGCAGTATTTT. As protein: CASSLSGATDTQYF.

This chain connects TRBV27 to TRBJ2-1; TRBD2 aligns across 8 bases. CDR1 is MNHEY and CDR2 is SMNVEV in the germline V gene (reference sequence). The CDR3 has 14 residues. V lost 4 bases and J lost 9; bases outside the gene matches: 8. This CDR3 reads CASSSGGEVGEQFF. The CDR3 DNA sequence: TGTGCCAGCAGTTCCGGGGGGGAGGTCGGTGAGCAGTTCTTC.

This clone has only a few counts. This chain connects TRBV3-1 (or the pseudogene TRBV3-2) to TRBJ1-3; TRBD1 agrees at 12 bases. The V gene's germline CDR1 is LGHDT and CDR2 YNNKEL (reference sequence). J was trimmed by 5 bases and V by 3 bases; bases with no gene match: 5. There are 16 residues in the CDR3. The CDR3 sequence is CASSQGDRGRRNTIYF. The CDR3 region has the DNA TGTGCCAGCAGCCAGGGGGACAGGGGGCGAAGAAACACCATATATTTT.

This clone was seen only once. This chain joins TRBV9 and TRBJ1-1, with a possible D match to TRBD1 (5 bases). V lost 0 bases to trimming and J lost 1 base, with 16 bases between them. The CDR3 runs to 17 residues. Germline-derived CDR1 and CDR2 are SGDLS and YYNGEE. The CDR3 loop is CASSVEALQAPNTEAFF. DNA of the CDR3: TGTGCCAGCAGCGTAGAAGCCCTACAGGCGCCGAACACTGAAGCTTTCTTT.

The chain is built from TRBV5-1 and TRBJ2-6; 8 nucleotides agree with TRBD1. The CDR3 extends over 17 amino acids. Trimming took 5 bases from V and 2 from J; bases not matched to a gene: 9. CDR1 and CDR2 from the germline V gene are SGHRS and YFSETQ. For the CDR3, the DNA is TGCGCCAGCAGACCCGGACAGGGACCCACTGGGGCCAACGTCCTGACTTTC. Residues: CASRPGQGPTGANVLTF.

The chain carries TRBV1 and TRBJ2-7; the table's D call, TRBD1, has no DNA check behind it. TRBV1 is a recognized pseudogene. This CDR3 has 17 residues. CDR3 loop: CTSSQLDGSQRGYEQYF. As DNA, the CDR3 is TGCACCAGCAGCCAACTAGACGGGTCTCAAAGGGGCTACGAGCAGTACTTC.

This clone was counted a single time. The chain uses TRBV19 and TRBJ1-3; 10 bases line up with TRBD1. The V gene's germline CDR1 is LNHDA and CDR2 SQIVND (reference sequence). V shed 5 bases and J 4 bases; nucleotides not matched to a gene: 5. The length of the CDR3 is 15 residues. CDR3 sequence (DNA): TGTGCCAGTAGTGTTGACAGGGGGCTCGGAAACACCATATATTTT. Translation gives CASSVDRGLGNTIYF. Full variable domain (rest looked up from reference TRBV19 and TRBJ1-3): DGGITQSPKYLFRKEGQNVTLSCEQNLNHDAMYWYRQDPGQGLRLIYYSQIVNDFQKGDIAEGYSVSREKKESFPLTVTSAQKNPTAFYLCASSVDRGLGNTIYFGEGSWLTVV.

The CDR3 loop reads CASSPGQGHYEQYF. CDR3 DNA sequence: TGTGCCAGCAGCCCTGGACAGGGCCACTACGAGCAGTACTTC. The chain links TRBV7-2 to TRBJ2-7; 8 bases fit TRBD1. J lost 3 bases, V lost 5 bases, and 6 bases had no gene match. The CDR3 has 14 amino acids. Germline loops: CDR1 SGHTA, CDR2 FQGNSA. The whole variable domain, filled in from reference TRBV7-2 and TRBJ2-7, reads GAGVSQSPSNKVTEKGKDVELRCDPISGHTALYWYRQSLGQGLEFLIYFQGNSAPDKSGLPSDRFSAERTGGSVSTLTIQRTQQEDSAVYLCASSPGQGHYEQYFGPGTRLTVT.

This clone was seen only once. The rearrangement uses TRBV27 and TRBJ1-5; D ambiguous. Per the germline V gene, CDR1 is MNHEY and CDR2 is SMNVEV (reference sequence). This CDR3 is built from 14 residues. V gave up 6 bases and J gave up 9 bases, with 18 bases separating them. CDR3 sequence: CASSLVQMELPQHF. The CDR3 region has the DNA TGTGCCAGCAGCTTAGTCCAGATGGAGTTGCCCCAGCATTTT.

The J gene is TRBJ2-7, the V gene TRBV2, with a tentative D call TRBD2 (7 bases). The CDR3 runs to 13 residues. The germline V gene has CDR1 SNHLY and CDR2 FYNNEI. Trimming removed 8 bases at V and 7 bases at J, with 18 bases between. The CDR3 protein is CASGKGGAGEQYF. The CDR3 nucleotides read TGTGCCAGCGGGAAGGGGGGGGCGGGGGAGCAGTACTTC.

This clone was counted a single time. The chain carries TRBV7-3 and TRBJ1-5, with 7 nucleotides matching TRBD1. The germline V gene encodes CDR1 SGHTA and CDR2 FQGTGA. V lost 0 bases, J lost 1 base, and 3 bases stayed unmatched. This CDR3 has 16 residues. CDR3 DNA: TGTGCCAGCAGCTTAACTAGACAGGGCAGCAATCAGCCCCAGCATTTT. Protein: CASSLTRQGSNQPQHF.

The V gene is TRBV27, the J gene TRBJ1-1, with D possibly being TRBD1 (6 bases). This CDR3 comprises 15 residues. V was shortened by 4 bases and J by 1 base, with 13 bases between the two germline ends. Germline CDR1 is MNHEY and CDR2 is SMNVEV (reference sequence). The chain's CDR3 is CASSYQGSPNTEAFF. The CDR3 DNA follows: TGTGCCAGCAGTTACCAGGGGTCACCGAACACTGAAGCTTTCTTT.

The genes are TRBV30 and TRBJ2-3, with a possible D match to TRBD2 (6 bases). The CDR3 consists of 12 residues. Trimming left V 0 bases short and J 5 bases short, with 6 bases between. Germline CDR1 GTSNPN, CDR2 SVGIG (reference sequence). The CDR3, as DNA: TGTGCCTGGAGTGTGGGGGGAGATACGCAGTATTTT. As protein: CAWSVGGDTQYF.

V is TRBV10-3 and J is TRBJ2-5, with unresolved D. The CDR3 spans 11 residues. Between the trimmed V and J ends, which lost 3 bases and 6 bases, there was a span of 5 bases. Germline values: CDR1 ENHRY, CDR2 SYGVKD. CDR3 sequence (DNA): TGTGCCATCAGTGATGACAAGACCCAGTACTTC. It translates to CAISDDKTQYF.

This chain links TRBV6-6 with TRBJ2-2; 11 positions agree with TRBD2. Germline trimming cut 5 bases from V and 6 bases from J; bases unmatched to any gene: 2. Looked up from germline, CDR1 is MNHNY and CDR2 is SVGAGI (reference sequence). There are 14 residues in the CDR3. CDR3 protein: CASSLLAGAGELFF. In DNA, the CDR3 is TGTGCCAGCAGTCTACTAGCGGGGGCCGGGGAGCTGTTTTTT.

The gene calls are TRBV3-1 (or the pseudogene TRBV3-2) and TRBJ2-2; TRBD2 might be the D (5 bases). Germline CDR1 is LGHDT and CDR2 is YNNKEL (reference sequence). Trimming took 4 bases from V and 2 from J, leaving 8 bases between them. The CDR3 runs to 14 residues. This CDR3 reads CASSPTSNTGELFF. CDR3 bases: TGTGCCAGCAGCCCCACTAGTAACACCGGGGAGCTGTTTTTT.

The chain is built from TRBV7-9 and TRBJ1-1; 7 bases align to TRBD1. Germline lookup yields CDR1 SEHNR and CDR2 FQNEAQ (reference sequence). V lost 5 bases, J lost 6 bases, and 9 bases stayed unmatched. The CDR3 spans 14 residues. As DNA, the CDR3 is TGTGCCAGCAGCCGCACGACAGGGACTTCTGAAGCTTTCTTT. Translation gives CASSRTTGTSEAFF.

CDR3 DNA: TGTGCCAGCAGGGGACTAGCGGGCCACGAGCAGTACTTC. This codes for CASRGLAGHEQYF. V and J are TRBV2 and TRBJ2-7, with 12 positions matching TRBD2. V lost 6 bases and J lost 5; bases outside the gene matches: 2. CDR1 is SNHLY, CDR2 FYNNEI, per germline. This CDR3 has 13 amino acids.

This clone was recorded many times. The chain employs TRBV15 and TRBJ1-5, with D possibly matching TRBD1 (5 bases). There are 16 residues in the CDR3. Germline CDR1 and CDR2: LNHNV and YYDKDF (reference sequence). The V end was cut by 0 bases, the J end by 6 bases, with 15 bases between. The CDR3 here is CATSRDGGIQVQPQHF. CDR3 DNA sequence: TGTGCCACCAGCAGAGATGGGGGGATTCAAGTTCAGCCCCAGCATTTT.

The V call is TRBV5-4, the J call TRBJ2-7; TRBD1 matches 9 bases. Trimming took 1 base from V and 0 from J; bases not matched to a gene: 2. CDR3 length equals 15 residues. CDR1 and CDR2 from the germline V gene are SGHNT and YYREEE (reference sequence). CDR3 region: CASSLPGQGSYEQYF. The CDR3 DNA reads TGTGCCAGCAGCTTGCCGGGACAGGGCTCCTACGAGCAGTACTTC.

The CDR3 loop is CASTNLGADTQYF. In DNA form, the CDR3 reads TGCGCCAGCACGAACCTAGGAGCAGATACGCAGTATTTT. J is TRBJ2-3 and V is TRBV5-1; D unclear. The CDR3 is 13 amino acids. Trimming removed 6 bases from V and 4 bases from J, with 12 bases in between. In germline, CDR1 is SGHRS, CDR2 YFSETQ.

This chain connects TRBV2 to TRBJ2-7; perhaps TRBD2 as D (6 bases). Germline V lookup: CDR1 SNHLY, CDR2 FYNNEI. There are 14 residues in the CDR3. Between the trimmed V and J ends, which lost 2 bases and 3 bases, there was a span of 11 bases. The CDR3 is CASSEQAGVYEQYF. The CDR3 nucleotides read TGTGCCAGCAGTGAACAAGCGGGCGTCTACGAGCAGTACTTC.

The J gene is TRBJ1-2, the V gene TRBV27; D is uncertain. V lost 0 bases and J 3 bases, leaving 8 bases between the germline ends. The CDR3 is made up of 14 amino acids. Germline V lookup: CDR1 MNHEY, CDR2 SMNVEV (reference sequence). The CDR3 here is CASSLSLDYYGYTF. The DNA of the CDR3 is TGTGCCAGCAGTTTATCTTTAGATTACTATGGCTACACCTTC.

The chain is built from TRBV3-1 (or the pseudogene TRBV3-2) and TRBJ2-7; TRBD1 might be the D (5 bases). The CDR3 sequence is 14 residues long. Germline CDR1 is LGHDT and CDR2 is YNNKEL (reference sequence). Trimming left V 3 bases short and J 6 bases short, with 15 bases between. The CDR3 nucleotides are TGTGCCAGCAGCCATCCTATTACAGGCGCCGAGCAGTACTTC. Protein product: CASSHPITGAEQYF.

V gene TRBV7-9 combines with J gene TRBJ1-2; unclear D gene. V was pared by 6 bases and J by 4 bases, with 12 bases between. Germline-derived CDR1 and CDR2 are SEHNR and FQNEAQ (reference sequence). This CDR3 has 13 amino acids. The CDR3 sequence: CASRPPTAYGYTF. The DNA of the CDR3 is TGTGCCAGCAGACCTCCTACCGCCTATGGCTACACCTTC.

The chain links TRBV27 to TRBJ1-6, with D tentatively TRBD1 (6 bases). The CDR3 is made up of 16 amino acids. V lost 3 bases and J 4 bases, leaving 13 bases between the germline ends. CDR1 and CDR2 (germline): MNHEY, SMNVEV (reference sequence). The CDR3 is CASSFTGSAYNSPLHF. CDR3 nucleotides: TGTGCCAGCAGTTTTACAGGGTCTGCGTATAATTCACCCCTCCACTTT.

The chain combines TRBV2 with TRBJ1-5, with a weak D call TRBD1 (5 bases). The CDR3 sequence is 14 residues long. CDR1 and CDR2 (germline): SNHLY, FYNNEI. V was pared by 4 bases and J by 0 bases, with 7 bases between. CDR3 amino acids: CASSGQPSNQPQHF. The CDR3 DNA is TGTGCCAGCAGTGGACAGCCTAGCAATCAGCCCCAGCATTTT.